Each of the 8 T cell receptor beta chains below was sequenced from the same sample in a study of T cell repertoires in cytomegalovirus infection. These receptors' antigens are unknown. TCRdb re-derived calls from the reads in MiXCR, one entry per CDR3 protein. The table has around 300,000 distinct CDR3 sequences, about 20% seen once. Sequencing used cultured PBMCs, obtained from culture after CMV antigen stimulation. The origin of the receptors is a human donor in good health (CMV status not recorded). Some clones in this sample may be carry-over from other donors' samples.

The chain links TRBV2 to TRBJ2-1, with 8 bases that match TRBD2. Trimming took 2 bases from V and 3 from J; bases not matched to a gene: 3. Germline CDR1 SNHLY, CDR2 FYNNEI. CDR3 length equals 15 residues. This CDR3 is CASSERAGGYNEQFF. The CDR3 nucleotides read TGTGCCAGCAGTGAAAGGGCGGGGGGCTACAATGAGCAGTTCTTC.

The chain has TRBV15 and TRBJ2-5, with 11 positions matching TRBD2. The germline CDR1 and CDR2 sequences are LNHNV and YYDKDF (reference sequence). The CDR3 loop spans 21 amino acids. The V and J ends lost 6 bases and 0 bases, in that order; junction bases with no gene match: 21. The CDR3 loop is CATSRLAGFSAAFLDQETQYF. The CDR3 coding sequence is TGTGCCACCAGTCGACTAGCGGGATTTTCCGCGGCGTTCTTGGACCAAGAGACCCAGTACTTC.

This sequence joins TRBV11-2 and TRBJ1-2, with no clear D. The germline V gene has CDR1 SGHAT and CDR2 FQNNGV. This CDR3 contains 15 residues. Trimming took 4 bases from V and 4 from J, leaving 16 bases between them. The CDR3 nucleotides read TGTGCCAGCAGCTCGCAGGACGGCCGCCTCTATGGCTACACCTTC. This translates into CASSSQDGRLYGYTF.

This clonotype has only a few counts. V is TRBV3-1 and J is TRBJ2-1, with 8 positions matching TRBD1. The ends lost 3 bases at V and 2 bases at J; junction bases unmatched: 0. CDR3 length: 14 amino acids. Germline CDR1 and CDR2: LGHDT and YNNKEL (reference sequence). CDR3 sequence (DNA): TGTGCCAGCAGCCAGGACAGGGCCTACAATGAGCAGTTCTTC. Protein product: CASSQDRAYNEQFF.

This clonotype has a count of ten or more. The CDR3 spells CASRITGQGTTTEAFF. The DNA for the CDR3 is TGTGCCAGCAGGATCACGGGACAGGGGACGACCACTGAAGCTTTCTTT. The chain carries TRBV7-2 and TRBJ1-1, with TRBD1 matching over 10 bases. After removal of 6 bases from V and 4 bases from J, the junction contained 11 bases not matched to a gene. This CDR3 region has 16 residues. Looked up from germline, CDR1 is SGHTA and CDR2 is FQGNSA.

This clonotype was picked up many times. The chain joins TRBV13 to TRBJ1-1; possibly TRBD1 for D (5 bases). V dropped 1 base and J dropped 0 bases, with 9 bases sitting between them. Germline lookup yields CDR1 PRHDT and CDR2 FYEKMQ (reference sequence). The CDR3 is made up of 15 amino acids. In nucleotides, the CDR3 is TGTGCCAGCAGCTTAGAGCTAGGGGTGAACACTGAAGCTTTCTTT. It is translated as CASSLELGVNTEAFF.

The chain uses TRBV19 and TRBJ1-1; unclear D gene. This CDR3 region has 15 residues. Germline V CDR1 and CDR2: LNHDA, SQIVND (reference sequence). The V gene lost 7 bases and the J gene lost 6 bases, with 21 bases spanning the gap. The CDR3 nucleotides read TGTGCCAGTACCCCAGGAGAGGCGCCCACCTCTGAAGCTTTCTTT. It codes for CASTPGEAPTSEAFF.

This clonotype has more than one count but fewer than ten. The chain joins TRBV4-3 to TRBJ2-4, with D possibly being TRBD2 (6 bases). CDR3 length equals 14 residues. V was trimmed by 2 bases and J by 9 bases, leaving 14 bases between them. Germline CDR1 is LGHNA and CDR2 is YSLEER. CDR3 in DNA: TGCGCCAGCAGCCAATCGGGGGTCGGTGGCATTCAGTACTTC. This gives the protein CASSQSGVGGIQYF.